This entry concerns a single T cell receptor (beta chain). No antigen is known for it. CDR3 size: 13 residues. V lost 2 bases and J 2 bases, leaving 6 bases between the germline ends. Germline values: CDR1 SEHNR, CDR2 FQNEAQ (reference sequence). This entry belongs to a study of graft-versus-host responses after intestinal transplantation. Broader study findings: Early post-transplant HvG declines were associated with peak circulating GvH clone levels.

Here immunoSEQ multiplex PCR was the method, and the copy in TCRdb shows in-frame clones only, minus some. The sample contains roughly 56,000 clones, under 95% of which appear only once. J is TRBJ2-5 and V is TRBV7-9; D gene unclear. The sample here was PBMCs, taken roughly 120 days after intestinal transplantation. The sequence was obtained from a human patient who received an intestinal transplant, so some T cells may come from the graft donor. CDR3 nucleotides: TGTGCCAGCAGCTTATGGGCACAAGAGACCCAGTACTTC. Its protein is CASSLWAQETQYF.